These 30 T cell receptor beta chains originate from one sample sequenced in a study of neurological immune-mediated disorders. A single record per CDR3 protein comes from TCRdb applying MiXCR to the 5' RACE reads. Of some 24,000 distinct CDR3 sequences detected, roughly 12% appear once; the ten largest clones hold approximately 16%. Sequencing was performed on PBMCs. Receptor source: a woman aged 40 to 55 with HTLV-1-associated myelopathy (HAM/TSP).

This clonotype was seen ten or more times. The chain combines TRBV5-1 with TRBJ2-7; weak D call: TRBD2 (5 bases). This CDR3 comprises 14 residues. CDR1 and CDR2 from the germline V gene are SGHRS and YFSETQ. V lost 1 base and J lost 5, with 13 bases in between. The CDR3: CASSLSGLSDEQYV. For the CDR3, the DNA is TGCGCCAGCAGCTTGTCGGGGTTGAGCGACGAGCAGTACGTC.

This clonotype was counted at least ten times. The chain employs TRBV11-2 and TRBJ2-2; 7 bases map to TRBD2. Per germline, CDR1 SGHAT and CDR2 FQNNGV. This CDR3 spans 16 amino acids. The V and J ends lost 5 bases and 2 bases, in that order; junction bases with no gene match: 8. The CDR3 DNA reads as TGTGCCAGCAGCCAAAGCGGGACGGCTAACACCGGGGAGCTGTTTTTT. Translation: CASSQSGTANTGELFF.

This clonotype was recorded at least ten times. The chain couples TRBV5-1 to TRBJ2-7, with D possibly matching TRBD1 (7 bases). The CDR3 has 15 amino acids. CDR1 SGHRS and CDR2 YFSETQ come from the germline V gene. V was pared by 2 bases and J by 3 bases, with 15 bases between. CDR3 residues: CASSLGGAGSYEQYF. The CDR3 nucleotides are TGCGCCAGCAGCTTAGGGGGCGCGGGGAGCTACGAGCAGTACTTC.

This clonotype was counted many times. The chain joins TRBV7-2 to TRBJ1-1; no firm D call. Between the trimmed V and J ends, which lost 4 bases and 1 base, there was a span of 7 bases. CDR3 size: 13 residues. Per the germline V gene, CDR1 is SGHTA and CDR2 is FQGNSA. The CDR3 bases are TGTGCCAGCAGCTCGACGGAGAACACTGAAGCTTTCTTT. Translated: CASSSTENTEAFF.

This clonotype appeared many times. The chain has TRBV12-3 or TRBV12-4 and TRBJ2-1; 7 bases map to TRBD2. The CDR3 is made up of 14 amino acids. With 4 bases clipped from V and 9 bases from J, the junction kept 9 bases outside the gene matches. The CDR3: CASSSLRPGGEQFF. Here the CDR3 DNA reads TGTGCCAGCAGTTCGTTAAGGCCGGGGGGTGAGCAGTTCTTC.

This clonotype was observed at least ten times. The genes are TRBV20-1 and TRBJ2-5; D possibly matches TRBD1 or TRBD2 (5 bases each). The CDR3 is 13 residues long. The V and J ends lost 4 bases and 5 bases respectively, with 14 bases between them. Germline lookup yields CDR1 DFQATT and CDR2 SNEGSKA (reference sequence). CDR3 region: CSATRGAGETQYF. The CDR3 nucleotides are TGCAGTGCTACGAGGGGAGCTGGGGAGACCCAGTACTTC.

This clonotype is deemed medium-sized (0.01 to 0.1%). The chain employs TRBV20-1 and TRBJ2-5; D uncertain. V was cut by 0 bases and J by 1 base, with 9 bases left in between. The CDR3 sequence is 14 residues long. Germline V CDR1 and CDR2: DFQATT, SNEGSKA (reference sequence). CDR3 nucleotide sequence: TGCAGTGCTAGAGATCTGGCCTCCCAAGAGACCCAGTACTTC. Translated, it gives CSARDLASQETQYF.

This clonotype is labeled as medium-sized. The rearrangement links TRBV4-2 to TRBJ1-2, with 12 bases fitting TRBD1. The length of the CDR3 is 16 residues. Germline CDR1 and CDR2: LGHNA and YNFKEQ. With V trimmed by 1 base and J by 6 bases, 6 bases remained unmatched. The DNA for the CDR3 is TGTGCCAGCAGCCAAGTGGGACAGGGGGCGCTTCATGGCTACACCTTC. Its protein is CASSQVGQGALHGYTF.

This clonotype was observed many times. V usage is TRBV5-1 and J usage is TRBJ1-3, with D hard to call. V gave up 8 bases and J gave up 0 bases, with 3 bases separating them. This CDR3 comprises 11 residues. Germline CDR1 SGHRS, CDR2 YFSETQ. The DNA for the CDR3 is TGCGCCAGTACCTCTGGAAACACCATATATTTT. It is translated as CASTSGNTIYF.

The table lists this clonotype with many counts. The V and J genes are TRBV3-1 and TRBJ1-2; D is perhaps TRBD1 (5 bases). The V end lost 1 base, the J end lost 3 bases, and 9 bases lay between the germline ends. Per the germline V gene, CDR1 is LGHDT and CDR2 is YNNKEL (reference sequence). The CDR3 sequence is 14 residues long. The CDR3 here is CASSQGGADYGYTF. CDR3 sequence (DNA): TGTGCCAGCAGCCAAGGGGGCGCTGACTATGGCTACACCTTC. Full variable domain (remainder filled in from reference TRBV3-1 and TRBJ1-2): DTAVSQTPKYLVTQMGNDKSIKCEQNLGHDTMYWYKQDSKKFLKIMFSYNNKELIINETVPNRFSPKSPDKAHLNLHINSLELGDSAVYFCASSQGGADYGYTFGSGTRLTVV.

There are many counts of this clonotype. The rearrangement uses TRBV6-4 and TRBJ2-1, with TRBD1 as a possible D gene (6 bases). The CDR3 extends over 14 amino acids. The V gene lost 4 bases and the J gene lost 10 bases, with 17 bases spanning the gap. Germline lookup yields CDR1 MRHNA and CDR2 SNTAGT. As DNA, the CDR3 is TGTGCCAGCAGTGCCCAAAGTGGCAGGGGCGAGCAGTTCTTC. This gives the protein CASSAQSGRGEQFF.

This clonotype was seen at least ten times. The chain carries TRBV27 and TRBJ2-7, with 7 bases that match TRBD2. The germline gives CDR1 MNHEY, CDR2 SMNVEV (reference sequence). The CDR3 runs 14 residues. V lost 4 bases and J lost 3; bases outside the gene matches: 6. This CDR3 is CASSSQPGGYEQYF. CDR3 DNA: TGTGCCAGCAGTTCACAGCCGGGGGGCTACGAGCAGTACTTC.

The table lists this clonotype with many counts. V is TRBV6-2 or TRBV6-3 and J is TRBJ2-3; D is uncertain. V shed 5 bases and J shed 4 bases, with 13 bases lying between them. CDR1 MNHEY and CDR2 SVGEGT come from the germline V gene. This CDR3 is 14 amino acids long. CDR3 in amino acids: CASSQFTLADTQYF. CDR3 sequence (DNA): TGTGCCAGCAGTCAGTTCACTTTGGCAGATACGCAGTATTTT.

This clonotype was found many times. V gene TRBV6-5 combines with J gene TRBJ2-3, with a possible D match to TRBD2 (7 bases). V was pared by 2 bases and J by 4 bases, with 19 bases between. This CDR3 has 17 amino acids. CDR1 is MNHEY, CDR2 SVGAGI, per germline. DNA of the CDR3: TGTGCCAGCAGTTACCTCTACATCAGGGGAGGGGCAGATACGCAGTATTTT. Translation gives CASSYLYIRGGADTQYF.

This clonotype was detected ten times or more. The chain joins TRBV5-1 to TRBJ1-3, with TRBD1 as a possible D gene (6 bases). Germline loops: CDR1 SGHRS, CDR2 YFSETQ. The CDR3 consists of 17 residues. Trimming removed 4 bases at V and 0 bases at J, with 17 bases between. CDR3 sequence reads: CASSPGGGGFSGNTIYF. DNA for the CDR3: TGCGCCAGCAGCCCCGGTGGAGGGGGATTCTCTGGAAACACCATATATTTT.

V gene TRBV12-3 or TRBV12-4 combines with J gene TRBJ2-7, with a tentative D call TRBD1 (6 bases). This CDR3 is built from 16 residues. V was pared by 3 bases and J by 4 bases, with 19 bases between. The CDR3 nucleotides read TGTGCCAGCAGTTTGGATTGGACAGCGAGATCTTACGAGCAGTACTTC. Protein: CASSLDWTARSYEQYF.

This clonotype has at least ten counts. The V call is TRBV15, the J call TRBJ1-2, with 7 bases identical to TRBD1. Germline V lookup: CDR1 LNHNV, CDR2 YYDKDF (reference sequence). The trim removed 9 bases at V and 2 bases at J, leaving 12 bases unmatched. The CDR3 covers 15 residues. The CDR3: CATNLDRAANYGYTF. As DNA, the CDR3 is TGTGCCACGAACCTCGACAGGGCTGCGAACTATGGCTACACCTTC.

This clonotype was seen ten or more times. This chain's CDR3 is CASSWTVYEQYF. CDR3 in DNA: TGTGCCAGCAGCTGGACAGTCTACGAGCAGTACTTC. The rearrangement links TRBV6-2 or TRBV6-3 to TRBJ2-7; D perhaps matches TRBD1 (6 bases). The CDR3 length is 12 residues. Trimming took 6 bases from V and 3 from J, leaving 9 bases between them. Per the germline V gene, CDR1 is MNHEY and CDR2 is SVGEGT.

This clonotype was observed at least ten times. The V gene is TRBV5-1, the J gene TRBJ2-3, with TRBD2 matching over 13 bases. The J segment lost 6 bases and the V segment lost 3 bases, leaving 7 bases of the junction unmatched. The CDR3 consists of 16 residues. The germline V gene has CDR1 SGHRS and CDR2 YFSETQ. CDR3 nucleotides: TGCGCCAGCAGCTCTACTAGCGGGGGGGCCGGGGATACGCAGTATTTT. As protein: CASSSTSGGAGDTQYF.

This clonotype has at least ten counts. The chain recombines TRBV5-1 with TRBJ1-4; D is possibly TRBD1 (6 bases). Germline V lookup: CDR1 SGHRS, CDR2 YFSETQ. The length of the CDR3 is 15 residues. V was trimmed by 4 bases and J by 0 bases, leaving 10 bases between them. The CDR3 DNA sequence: TGCGCCAGCAGCCCACAGGGAGCAACTAATGAAAAACTGTTTTTT. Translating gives CASSPQGATNEKLFF.

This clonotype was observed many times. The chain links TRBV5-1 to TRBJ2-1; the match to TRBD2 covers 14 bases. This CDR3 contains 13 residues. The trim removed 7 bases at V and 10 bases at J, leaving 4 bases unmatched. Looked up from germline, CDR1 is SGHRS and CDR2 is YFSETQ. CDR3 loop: CASGLAGGLEQFF. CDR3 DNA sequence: TGCGCCAGCGGACTAGCGGGGGGTTTGGAGCAGTTCTTC.

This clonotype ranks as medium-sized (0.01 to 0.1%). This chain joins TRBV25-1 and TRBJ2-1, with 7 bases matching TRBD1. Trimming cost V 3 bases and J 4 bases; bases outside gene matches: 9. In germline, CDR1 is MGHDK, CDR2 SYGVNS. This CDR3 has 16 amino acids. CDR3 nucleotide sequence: TGTGCCAGCAGTGACCCCTGGGGACAGAGTTACAATGAGCAGTTCTTC. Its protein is CASSDPWGQSYNEQFF.

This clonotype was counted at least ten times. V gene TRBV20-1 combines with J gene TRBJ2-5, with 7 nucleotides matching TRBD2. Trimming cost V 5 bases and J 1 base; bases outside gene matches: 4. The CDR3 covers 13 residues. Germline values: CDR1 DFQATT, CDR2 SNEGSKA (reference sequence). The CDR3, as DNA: TGCAGTGCTTTAGGGACTATCCAAGAGACCCAGTACTTC. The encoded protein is CSALGTIQETQYF.

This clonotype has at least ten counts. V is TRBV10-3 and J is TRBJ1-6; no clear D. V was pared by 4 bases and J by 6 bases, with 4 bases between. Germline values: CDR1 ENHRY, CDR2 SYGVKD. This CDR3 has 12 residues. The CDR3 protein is CAISVFNSPLHF. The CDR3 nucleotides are TGTGCCATCAGTGTTTTTAATTCACCCCTCCACTTT.

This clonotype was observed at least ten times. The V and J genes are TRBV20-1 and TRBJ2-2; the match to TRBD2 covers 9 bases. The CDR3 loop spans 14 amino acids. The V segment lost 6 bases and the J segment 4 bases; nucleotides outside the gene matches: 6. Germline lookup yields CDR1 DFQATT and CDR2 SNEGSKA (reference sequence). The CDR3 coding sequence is TGCAGTGCACCTCTAGCGGGGCGCACCGGGGAGCTGTTTTTT. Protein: CSAPLAGRTGELFF.

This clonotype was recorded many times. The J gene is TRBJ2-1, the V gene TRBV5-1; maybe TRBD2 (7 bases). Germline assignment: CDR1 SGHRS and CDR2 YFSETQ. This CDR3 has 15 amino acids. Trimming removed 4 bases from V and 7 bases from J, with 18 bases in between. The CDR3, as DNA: TGCGCCAGCAGCCAGAGGGGGGGGGCCGTAAATGAGCAGTTCTTC. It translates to CASSQRGGAVNEQFF.

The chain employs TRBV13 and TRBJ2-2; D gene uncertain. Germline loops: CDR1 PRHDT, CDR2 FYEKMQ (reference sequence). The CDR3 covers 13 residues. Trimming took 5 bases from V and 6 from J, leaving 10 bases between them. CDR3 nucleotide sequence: TGTGCCAGCAGCCCTCGATTTGCCGGGGAGCTGTTTTTT. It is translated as CASSPRFAGELFF.

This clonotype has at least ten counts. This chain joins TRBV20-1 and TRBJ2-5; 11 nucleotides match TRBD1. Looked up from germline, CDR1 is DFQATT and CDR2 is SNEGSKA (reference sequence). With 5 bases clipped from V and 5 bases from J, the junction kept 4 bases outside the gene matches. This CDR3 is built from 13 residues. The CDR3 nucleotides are TGCAGTGCTGGGACAGGGGGGAGGGAGACCCAGTACTTC. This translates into CSAGTGGRETQYF.

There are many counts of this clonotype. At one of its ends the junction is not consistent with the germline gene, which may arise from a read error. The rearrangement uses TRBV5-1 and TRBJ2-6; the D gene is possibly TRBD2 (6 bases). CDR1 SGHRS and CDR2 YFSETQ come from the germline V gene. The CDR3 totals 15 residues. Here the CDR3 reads CASSSTGAGANVLTF. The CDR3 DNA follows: TGCGCCAGCAGCTCGACGGGAGCTGGGGCTAACGTCCTGACTTTC.

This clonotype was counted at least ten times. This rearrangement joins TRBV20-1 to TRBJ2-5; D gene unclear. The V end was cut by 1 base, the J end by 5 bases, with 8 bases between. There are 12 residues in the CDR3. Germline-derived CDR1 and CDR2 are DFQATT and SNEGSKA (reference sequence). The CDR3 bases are TGCAGTGCTAGAGTGAAGTCCGAGACCCAGTACTTC. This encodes CSARVKSETQYF.